Below, one T cell receptor (beta chain) is given with its context. The sample is drawn from a study of blood T cell repertoires in COVID-19. Germline CDR1 and CDR2: MRHNA and SNTAGT. The CDR3 runs 14 residues. Between the trimmed V and J ends, which lost 7 bases and 2 bases, there was a span of 14 bases. Generated by immunoSEQ multiplex PCR, the TCRdb table keeps only in-frame clones and is missing some. The sample lists 250,000 or so clones; around four fifths were seen once. This sequence joins TRBV6-4 and TRBJ1-1; D may be TRBD1 (6 bases). Sequenced: peripheral blood. The sequence was obtained from a woman in her fifties or sixties with active or convalescent COVID-19. CDR3 DNA sequence: TGTGCCAGCAAGTCGGGACAACAAAACACTGAAGCTTTCTTT. Its translation: CASKSGQQNTEAFF.